This T cell receptor (beta chain) was documented in a study of cytomegalovirus exposure and HLA in healthy donors. About the research overall: The 120 validation repertoires were produced on the same platform as the 650 to 800 repertoires of the first cohort. This was reported in a later analysis.

The table came from immunoSEQ multiplex PCR; TCRdb's copy has only in-frame clones and leaves some out. This sample carries 90,000 to 100,000 clones, 90% to 95% of them seen once, and the ten largest clones take about 1.1%. The CDR3 consists of 14 residues. The germline V gene encodes CDR1 SNHLY and CDR2 FYNNEI. Between the trimmed V and J ends, which lost 0 bases and 7 bases, there was a span of 12 bases. Input material: PBMCs. The rearrangement links TRBV2 to TRBJ1-2; D gene unclear. The source of this sequence is a woman in her twenties or thirties in good health and CMV-seropositive. The DNA of the CDR3 is TGTGCCAGCAGTGAAGCGAGGGAAGGACTTGGCTACACCTTC. It yields the protein CASSEAREGLGYTF. The full variable domain, with the rest looked up from reference TRBV2 and TRBJ1-2, is EPEVTQTPSHQVTQMGQEVILRCVPISNHLYFYWYRQILGQKVEFLVSFYNNEISEKSEIFDDQFSVERPDGSNFTLKIRSTKLEDSAMYFCASSEAREGLGYTFGSGTRLTVV.